Below, 4 T cell receptor beta chains from the same sample are listed, as sequenced in a study of cytomegalovirus exposure and HLA in healthy donors. Use of 60 Vbeta and 13 Jbeta primers characterized the PCR. Some clones are missing from TCRdb's copy, which holds only in-frame ones; the method was immunoSEQ multiplex PCR. The sample has around 130,000 clones; 80% are singletons. The sample consisted of PBMCs. The origin of the receptors is a man aged 25 to 40 in good health and CMV-seronegative.

The table lists this clone with many counts. The V and J genes are TRBV4-1 and TRBJ2-3, with TRBD1 matching over 10 bases. The CDR3 sequence is 15 residues long. V shed 4 bases and J 6 bases; nucleotides not matched to a gene: 7. Germline V lookup: CDR1 MGHRA, CDR2 YSYEKL. In nucleotides, the CDR3 is TGCGCCAGCAGCCTCCGGGACAGGGGTCAGGATACGCAGTATTTT. It specifies CASSLRDRGQDTQYF.

The V call is TRBV9, the J call TRBJ2-3, with 14 nucleotides matching TRBD2. Germline lookup yields CDR1 SGDLS and CDR2 YYNGEE. CDR3 length equals 17 residues. Unmatched junction bases numbered 9, after V lost 4 bases and J lost 5 bases. The CDR3 protein is CASSPAGLAGALDTQYF. The CDR3 nucleotides read TGTGCCAGCAGCCCAGCGGGACTAGCGGGAGCATTAGATACGCAGTATTTT.

A few counts support this clone. V is TRBV7-9 and J is TRBJ2-1, with 9 bases lining up with TRBD2. This CDR3 contains 16 residues. Trimming at V came to 2 bases and at J to 6 bases, leaving 8 bases not matched to a gene. Germline CDR1 is SEHNR and CDR2 is FQNEAQ (reference sequence). DNA for the CDR3: TGTGCCAGCAGCTTACTCGGCGGGGGGGCCGGCAATGAGCAGTTCTTC. Its translation is CASSLLGGGAGNEQFF.

The rearrangement joins TRBV19 to TRBJ2-1; 14 nucleotides match TRBD2. Germline V gene data show CDR1 as LNHDA and CDR2 as SQIVND (reference sequence). Trimming removed 4 bases from V and 3 bases from J; junction bases left unmatched: 8. The CDR3 consists of 18 residues. CDR3 amino acids: CASSTTGTSGRNYNEQFF. The CDR3 DNA is TGTGCCAGTAGTACCACCGGGACTAGCGGGAGAAACTACAATGAGCAGTTCTTC.